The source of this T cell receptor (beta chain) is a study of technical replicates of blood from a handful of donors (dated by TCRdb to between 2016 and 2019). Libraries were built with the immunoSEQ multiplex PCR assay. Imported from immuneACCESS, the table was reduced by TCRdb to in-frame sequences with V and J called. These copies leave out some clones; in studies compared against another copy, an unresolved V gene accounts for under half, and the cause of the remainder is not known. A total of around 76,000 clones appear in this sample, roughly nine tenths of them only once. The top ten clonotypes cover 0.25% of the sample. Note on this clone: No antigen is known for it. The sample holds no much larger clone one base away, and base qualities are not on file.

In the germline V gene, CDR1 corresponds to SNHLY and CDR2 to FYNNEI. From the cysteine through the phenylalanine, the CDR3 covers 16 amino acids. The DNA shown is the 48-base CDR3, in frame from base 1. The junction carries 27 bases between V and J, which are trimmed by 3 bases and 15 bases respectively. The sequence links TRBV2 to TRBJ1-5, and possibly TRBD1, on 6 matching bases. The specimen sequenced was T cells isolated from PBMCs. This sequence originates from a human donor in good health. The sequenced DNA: TGTGCCAGCAGTGATGACAGGAGCGCTCGTTTCGGCATGGCGCATTTT. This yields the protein CASSDDRSARFGMAHF.